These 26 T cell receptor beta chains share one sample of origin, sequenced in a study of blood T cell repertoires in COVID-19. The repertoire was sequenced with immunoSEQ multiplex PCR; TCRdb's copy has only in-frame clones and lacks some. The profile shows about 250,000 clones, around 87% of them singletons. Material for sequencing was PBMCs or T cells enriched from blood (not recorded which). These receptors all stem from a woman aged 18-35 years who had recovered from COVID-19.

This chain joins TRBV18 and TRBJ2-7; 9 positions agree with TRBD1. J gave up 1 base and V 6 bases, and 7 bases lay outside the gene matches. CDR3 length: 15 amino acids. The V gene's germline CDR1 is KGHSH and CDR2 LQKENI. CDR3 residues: CASSSGQGGSYEQYF. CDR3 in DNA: TGTGCCAGCTCGTCGGGACAGGGAGGTTCCTACGAGCAGTACTTC.

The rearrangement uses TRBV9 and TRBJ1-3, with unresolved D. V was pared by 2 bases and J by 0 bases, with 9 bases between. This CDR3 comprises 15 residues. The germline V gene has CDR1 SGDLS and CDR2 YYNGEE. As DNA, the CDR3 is TGTGCCAGCAGCGTGACCGGGAACTCTGGAAACACCATATATTTT. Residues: CASSVTGNSGNTIYF.

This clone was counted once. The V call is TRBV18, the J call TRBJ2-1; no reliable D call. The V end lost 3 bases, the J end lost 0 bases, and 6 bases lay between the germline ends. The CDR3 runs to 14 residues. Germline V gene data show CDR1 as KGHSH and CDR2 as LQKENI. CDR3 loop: CASSPLSSYNEQFF. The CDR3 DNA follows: TGTGCCAGCTCACCCCTCAGCTCCTACAATGAGCAGTTCTTC.

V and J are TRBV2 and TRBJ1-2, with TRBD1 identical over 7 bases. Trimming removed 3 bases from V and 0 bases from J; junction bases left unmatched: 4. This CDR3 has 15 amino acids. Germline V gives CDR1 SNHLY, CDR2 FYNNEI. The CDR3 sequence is CASSETGWPNYGYTF. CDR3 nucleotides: TGTGCCAGCAGTGAGACAGGGTGGCCTAACTATGGCTACACCTTC.

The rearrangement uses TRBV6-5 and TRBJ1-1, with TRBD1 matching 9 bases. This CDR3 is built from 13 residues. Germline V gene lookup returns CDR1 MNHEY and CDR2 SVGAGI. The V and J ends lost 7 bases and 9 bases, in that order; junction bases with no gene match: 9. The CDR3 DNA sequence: TGTGCCAGCAACCGGGACAGGGCCAGCAAAGCTTTCTTT. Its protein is CASNRDRASKAFF.

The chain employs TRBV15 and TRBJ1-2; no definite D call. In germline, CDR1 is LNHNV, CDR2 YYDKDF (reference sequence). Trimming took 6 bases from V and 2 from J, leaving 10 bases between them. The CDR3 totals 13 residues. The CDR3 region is CATRPAENYGYTF. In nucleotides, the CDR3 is TGTGCCACCAGACCTGCCGAGAACTATGGCTACACCTTC.

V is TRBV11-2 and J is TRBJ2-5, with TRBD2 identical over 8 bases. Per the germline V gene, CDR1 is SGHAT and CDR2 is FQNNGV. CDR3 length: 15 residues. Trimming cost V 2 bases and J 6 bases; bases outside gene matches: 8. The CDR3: CASSLSTGGAKTQYF. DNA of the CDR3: TGTGCCAGCAGCTTATCGACCGGGGGGGCAAAGACCCAGTACTTC.

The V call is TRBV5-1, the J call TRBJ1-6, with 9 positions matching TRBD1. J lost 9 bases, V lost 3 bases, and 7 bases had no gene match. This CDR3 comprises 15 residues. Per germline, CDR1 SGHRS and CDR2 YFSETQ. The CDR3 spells CASSWTGVFASPLHF. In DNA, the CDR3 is TGCGCCAGCAGCTGGACAGGGGTTTTTGCTTCACCCCTCCACTTT.

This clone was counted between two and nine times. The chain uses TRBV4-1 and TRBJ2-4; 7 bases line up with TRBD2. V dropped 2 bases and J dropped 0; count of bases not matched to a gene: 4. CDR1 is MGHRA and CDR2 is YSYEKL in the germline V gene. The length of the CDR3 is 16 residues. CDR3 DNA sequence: TGCGCCAGCAGCCAAACAGCGGGGTTAGCCAAAAACATTCAGTACTTC. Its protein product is CASSQTAGLAKNIQYF.

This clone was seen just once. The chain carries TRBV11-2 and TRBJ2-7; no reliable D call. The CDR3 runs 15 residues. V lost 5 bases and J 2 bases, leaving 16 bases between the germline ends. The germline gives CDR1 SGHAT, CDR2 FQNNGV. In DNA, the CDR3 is TGTGCCAGCAGCGTGGCCCCACTATCCGCCTACGAGCAGTACTTC. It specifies CASSVAPLSAYEQYF. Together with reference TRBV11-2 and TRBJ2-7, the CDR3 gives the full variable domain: EAGVAQSPRYKIIEKRQSVAFWCNPISGHATLYWYQQILGQGPKLLIQFQNNGVVDDSQLPKDRFSAERLKGVDSTLKIQPAKLEDSAVYLCASSVAPLSAYEQYFGPGTRLTVT.

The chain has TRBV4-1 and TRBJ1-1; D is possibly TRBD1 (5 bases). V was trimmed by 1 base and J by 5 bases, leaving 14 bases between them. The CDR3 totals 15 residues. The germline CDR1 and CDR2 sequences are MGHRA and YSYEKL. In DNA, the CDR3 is TGCGCCAGCAGCCAAGTTCCGAAGGGGAGGACTGAAGCTTTCTTT. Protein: CASSQVPKGRTEAFF.

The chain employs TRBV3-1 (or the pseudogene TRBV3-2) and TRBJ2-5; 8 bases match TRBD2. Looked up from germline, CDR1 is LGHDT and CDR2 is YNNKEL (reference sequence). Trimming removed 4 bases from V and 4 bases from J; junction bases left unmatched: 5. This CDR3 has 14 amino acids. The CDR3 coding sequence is TGTGCCAGCAGCCCGCGGGGGGCGGGAGAGACCCAGTACTTC. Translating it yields CASSPRGAGETQYF.

The CDR3 protein is CAWSGQGIGYEQYF. CDR3 nucleotides: TGTGCCTGGAGCGGACAGGGTATAGGGTACGAGCAGTACTTC. The chain recombines TRBV30 with TRBJ2-7; TRBD1 matches 8 bases. With V trimmed by 3 bases and J by 4 bases, 8 bases remained unmatched. The CDR3 is 14 amino acids. Germline CDR1 is GTSNPN and CDR2 is SVGIG (reference sequence).

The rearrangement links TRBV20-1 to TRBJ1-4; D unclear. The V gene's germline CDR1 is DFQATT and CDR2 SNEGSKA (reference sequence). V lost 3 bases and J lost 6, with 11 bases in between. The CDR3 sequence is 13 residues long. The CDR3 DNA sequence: TGCAGTGCTAGTTGGCTAGCAGATGAAAAACTGTTTTTT. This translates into CSASWLADEKLFF.

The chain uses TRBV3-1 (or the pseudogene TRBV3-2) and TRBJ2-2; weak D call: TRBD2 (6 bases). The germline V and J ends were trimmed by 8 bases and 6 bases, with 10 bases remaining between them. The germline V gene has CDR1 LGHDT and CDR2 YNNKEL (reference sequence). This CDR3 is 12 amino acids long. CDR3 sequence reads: CASAGGAGELFF. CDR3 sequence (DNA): TGTGCCAGCGCCGGGGGAGCCGGGGAGCTGTTTTTT.

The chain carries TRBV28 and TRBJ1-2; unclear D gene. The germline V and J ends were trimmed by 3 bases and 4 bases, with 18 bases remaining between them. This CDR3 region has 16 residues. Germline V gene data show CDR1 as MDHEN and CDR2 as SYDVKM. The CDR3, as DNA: TGTGCCAGCAGTTTCAGTGGTCGGGGTAACCCCTATGGCTACACCTTC. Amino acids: CASSFSGRGNPYGYTF.

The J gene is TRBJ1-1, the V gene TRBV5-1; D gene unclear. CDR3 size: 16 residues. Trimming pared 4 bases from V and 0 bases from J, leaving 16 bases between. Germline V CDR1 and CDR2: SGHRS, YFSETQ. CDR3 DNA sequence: TGCGCCAGCAGCCGCGCGGGGATGGGGATGAACACTGAAGCTTTCTTT. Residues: CASSRAGMGMNTEAFF.

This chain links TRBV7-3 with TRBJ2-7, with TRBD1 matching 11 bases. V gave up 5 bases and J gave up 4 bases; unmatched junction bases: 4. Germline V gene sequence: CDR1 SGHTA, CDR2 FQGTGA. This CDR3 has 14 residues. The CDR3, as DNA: TGTGCCAGCAGCAGGACAGGGGGCAGATACGAGCAGTACTTC. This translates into CASSRTGGRYEQYF.

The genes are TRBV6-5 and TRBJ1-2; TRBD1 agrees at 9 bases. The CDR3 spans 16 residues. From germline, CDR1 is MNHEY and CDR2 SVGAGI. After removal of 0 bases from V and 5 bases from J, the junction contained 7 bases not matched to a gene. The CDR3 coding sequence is TGTGCCAGCAGTTACTCGATTAACAGGGGGCAATATGGCTACACCTTC. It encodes CASSYSINRGQYGYTF.

CDR3 sequence reads: CASSRNSGGGTDTQYF. The CDR3, as DNA: TGCGCCAGCAGCCGGAACTCCGGGGGGGGCACAGATACGCAGTATTTT. The chain recombines TRBV5-1 with TRBJ2-3; TRBD2 matches at 8 bases. The CDR3 sequence is 16 residues long. V was clipped by 4 bases and J by 1 base; unmatched bases: 8. The germline gives CDR1 SGHRS, CDR2 YFSETQ.

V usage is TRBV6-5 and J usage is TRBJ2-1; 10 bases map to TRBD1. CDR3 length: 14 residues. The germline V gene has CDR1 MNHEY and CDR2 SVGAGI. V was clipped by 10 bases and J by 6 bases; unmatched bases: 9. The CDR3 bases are TGTGCCATTCTACGGGACAGGGGTGGCAATGAGCAGTTCTTC. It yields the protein CAILRDRGGNEQFF.

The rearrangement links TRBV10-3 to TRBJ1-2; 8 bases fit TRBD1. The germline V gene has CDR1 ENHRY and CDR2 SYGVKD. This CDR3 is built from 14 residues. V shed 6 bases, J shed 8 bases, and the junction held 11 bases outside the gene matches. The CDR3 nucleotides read TGTGCCATCAGCAGCAGGGGGCCAGAAAGGGGCTACACCTTC. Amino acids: CAISSRGPERGYTF.

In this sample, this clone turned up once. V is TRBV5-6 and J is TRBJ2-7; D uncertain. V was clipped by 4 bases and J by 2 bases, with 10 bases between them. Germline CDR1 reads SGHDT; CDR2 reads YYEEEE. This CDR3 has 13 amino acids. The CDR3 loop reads CASSAPNTYEQYF. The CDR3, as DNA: TGTGCCAGCAGCGCTCCTAATACCTACGAGCAGTACTTC.

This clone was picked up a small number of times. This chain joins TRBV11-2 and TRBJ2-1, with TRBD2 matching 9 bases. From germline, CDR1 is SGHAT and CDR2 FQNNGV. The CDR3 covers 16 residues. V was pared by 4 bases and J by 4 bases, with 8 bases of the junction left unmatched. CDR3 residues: CASSYSGGIVYNEQFF. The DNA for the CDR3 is TGTGCCAGCAGCTACAGCGGGGGGATCGTATACAATGAGCAGTTCTTC.

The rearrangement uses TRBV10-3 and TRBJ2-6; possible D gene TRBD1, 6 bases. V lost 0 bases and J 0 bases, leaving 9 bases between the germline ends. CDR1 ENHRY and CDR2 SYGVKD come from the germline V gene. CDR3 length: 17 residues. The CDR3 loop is CAISESQGPSGANVLTF. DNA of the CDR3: TGTGCCATCAGTGAGTCCCAGGGGCCCTCTGGGGCCAACGTCCTGACTTTC.

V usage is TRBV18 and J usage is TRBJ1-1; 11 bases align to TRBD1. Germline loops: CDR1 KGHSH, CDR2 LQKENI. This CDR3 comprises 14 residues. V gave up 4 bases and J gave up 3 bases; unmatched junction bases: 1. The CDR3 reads CASSQGQGDTEAFF. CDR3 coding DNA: TGTGCCAGCTCACAGGGACAGGGGGACACTGAAGCTTTCTTT.